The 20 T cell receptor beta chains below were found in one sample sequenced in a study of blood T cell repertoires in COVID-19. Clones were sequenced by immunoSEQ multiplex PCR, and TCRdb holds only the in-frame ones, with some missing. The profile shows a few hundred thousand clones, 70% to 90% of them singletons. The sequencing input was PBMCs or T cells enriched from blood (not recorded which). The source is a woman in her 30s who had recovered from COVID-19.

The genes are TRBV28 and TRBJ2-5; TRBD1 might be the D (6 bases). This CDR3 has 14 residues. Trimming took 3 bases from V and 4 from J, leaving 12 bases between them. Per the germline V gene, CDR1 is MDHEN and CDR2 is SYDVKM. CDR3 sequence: CASSLVQGLETQYF. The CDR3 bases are TGTGCCAGCAGTTTGGTGCAGGGGTTAGAGACCCAGTACTTC.

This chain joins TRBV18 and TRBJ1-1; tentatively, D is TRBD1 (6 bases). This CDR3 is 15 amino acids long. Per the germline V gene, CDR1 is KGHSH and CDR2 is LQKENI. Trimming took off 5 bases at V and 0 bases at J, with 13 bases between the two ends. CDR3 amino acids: CASSEDRPMNTEAFF. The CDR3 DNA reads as TGTGCCAGCTCAGAAGACAGGCCGATGAACACTGAAGCTTTCTTT.

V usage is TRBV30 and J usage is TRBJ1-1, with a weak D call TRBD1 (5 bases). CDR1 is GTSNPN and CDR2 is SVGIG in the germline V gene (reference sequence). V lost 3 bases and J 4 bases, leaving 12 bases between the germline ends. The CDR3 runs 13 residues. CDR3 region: CAWSRGVSTEAFF. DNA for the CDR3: TGTGCCTGGAGCCGGGGGGTGAGCACTGAAGCTTTCTTT.

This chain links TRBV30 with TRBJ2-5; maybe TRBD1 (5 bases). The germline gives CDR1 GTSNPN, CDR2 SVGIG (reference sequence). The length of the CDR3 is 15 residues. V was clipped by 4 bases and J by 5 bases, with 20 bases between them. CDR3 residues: CAWNPGASGLETQYF. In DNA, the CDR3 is TGTGCCTGGAATCCTGGGGCTAGTGGGTTGGAGACCCAGTACTTC.

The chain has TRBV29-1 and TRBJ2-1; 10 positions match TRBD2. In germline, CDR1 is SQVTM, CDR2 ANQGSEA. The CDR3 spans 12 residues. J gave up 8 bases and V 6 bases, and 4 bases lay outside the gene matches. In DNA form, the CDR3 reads TGCAGCGTGAGCGGGGGGGCCCATGAGCAGTTCTTC. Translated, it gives CSVSGGAHEQFF.

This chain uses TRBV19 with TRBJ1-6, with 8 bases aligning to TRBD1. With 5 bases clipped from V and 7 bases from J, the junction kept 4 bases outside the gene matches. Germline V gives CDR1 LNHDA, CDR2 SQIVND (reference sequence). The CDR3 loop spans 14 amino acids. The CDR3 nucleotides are TGTGCCAGTAGTGATACAGGGGGGAATTCACCCCTCCACTTT. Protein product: CASSDTGGNSPLHF.

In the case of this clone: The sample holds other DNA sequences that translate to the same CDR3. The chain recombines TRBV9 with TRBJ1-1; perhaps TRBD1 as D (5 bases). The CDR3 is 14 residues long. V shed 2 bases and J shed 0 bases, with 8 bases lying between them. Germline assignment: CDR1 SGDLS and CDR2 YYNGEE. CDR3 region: CASSVGHLNTEAFF. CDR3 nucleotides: TGTGCCAGCAGCGTTGGACACTTGAACACTGAAGCTTTCTTT.

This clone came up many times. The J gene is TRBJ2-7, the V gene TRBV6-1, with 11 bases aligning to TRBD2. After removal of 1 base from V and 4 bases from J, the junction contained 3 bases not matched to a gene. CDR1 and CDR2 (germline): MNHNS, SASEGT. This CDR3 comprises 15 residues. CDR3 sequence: CASSEESSGGYEQYF. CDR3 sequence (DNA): TGTGCCAGCAGTGAAGAGTCTAGCGGGGGGTACGAGCAGTACTTC.

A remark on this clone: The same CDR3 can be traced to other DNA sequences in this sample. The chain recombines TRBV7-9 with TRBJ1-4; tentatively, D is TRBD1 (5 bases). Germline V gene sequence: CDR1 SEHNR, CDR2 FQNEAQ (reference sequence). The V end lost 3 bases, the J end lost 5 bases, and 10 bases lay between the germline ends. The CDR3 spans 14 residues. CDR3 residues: CASSLGQGNEKLFF. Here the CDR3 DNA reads TGTGCCAGCAGCTTGGGGCAGGGCAATGAAAAACTGTTTTTT.

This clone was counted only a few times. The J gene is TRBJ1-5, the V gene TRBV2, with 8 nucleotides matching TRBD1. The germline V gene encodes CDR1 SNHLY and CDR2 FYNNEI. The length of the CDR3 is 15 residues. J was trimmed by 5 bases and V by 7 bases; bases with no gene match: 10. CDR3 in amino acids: CASNAGGVSYQPQHF. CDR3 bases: TGTGCCAGCAACGCAGGGGGCGTTTCCTATCAGCCCCAGCATTTT.

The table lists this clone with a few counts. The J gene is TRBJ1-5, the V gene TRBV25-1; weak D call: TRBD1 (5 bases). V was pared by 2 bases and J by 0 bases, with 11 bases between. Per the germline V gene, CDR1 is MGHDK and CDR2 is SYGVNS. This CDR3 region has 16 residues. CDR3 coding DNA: TGTGCCAGCAGTGAACAACAGGCTGATAGCAATCAGCCCCAGCATTTT. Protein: CASSEQQADSNQPQHF.

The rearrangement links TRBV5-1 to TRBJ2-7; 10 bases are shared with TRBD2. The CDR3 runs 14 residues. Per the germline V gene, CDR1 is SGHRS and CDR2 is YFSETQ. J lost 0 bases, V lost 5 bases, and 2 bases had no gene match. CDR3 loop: CASRLAGSSYEQYF. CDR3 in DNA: TGCGCCAGCAGACTAGCGGGGAGCTCCTACGAGCAGTACTTC.

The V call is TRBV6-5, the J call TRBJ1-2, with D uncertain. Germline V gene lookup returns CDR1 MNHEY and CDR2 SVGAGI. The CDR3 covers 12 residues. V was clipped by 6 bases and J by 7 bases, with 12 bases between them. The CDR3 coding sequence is TGTGCCAGCAGAGGGAGGTATTTTGGCTACACCTTC. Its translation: CASRGRYFGYTF.

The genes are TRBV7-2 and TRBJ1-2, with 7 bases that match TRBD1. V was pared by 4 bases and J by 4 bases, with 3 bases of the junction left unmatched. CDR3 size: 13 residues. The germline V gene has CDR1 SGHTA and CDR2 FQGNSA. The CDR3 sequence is CASSSRDSYGYTF. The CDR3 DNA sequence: TGTGCCAGCAGCTCCCGGGACAGCTATGGCTACACCTTC. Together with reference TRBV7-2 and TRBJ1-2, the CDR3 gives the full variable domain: GAGVSQSPSNKVTEKGKDVELRCDPISGHTALYWYRQSLGQGLEFLIYFQGNSAPDKSGLPSDRFSAERTGGSVSTLTIQRTQQEDSAVYLCASSSRDSYGYTFGSGTRLTVV.

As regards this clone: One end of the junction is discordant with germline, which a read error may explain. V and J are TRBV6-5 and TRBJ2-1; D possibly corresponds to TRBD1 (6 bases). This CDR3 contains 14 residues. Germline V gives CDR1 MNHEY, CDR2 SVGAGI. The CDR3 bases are TGTGCTAGCAGTTACGGCAGGGGCAACGGTGAGCAGTTCTTC. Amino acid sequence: CASSYGRGNGEQFF.

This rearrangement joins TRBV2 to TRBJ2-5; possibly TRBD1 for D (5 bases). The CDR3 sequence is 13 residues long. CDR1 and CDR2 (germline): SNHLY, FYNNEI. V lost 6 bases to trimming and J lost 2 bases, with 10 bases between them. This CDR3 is CASSPRTQETQYF. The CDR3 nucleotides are TGTGCCAGCAGCCCCCGGACACAAGAGACCCAGTACTTC.

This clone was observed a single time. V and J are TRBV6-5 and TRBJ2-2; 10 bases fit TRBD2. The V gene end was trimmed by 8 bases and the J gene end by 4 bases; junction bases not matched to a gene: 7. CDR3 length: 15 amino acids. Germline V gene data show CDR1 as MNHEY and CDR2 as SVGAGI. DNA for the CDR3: TGTGCCAGCCCGAAAGCGGGGGGGCGCACCGGGGAGCTGTTTTTT. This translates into CASPKAGGRTGELFF.

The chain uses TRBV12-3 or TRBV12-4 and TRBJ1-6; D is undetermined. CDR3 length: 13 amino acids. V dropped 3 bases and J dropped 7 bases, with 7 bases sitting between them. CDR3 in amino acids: CASSFAENSPLHF. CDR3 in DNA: TGTGCCAGCAGTTTTGCCGAGAATTCACCCCTCCACTTT.

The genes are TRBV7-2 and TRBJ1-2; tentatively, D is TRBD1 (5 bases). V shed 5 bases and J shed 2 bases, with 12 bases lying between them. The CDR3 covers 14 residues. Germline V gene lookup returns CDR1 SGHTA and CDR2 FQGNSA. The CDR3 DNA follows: TGTGCCAGCAGCAAAACGACAGTAAACTATGGCTACACCTTC. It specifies CASSKTTVNYGYTF.

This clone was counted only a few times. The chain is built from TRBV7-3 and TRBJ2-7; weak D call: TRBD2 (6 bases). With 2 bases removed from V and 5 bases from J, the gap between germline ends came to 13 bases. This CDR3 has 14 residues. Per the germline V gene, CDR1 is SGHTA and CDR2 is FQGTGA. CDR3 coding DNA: TGTGCCAGCAGCTTAGGTTTCCCGGGGGACGAGCAGTACTTC. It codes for CASSLGFPGDEQYF.